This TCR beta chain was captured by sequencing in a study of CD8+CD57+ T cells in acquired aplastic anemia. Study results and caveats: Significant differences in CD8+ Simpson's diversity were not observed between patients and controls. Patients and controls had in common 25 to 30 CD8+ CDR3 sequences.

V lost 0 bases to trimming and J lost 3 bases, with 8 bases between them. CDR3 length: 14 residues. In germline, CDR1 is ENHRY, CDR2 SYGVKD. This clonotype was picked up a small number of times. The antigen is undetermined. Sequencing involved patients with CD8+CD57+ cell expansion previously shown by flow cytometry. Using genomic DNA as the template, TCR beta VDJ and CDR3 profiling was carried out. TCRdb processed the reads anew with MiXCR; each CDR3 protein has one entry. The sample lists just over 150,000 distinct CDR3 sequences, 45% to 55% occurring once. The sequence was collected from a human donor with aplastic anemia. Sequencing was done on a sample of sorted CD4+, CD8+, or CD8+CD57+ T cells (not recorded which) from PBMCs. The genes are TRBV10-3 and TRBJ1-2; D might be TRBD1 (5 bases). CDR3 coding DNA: TGTGCCATCAGTGAGTCGACAGAGCACTATGGCTACACCTTC. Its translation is CAISESTEHYGYTF.